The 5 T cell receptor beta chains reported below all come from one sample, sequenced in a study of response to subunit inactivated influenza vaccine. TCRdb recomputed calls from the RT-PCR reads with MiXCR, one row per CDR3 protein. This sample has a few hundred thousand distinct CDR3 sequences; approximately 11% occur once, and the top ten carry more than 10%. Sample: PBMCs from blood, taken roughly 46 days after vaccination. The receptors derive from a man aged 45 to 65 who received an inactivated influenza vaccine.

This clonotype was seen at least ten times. The CDR3 loop is CASSRGGDAGELFF. As DNA, the CDR3 is TGTGCCAGCAGCCGCGGGGGGGACGCCGGGGAGCTGTTTTTT. The V gene is TRBV6-2 or TRBV6-3, the J gene TRBJ2-2; 9 bases are shared with TRBD2. From germline, CDR1 is MNHEY and CDR2 SVGEGT. The CDR3 has 14 amino acids. Unmatched junction bases numbered 5, after V lost 6 bases and J lost 6 bases.

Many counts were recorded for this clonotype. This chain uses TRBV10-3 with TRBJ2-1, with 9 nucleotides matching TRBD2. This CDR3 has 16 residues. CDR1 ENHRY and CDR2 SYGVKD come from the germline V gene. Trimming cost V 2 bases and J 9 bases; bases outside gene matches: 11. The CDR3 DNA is TGTGCCATCAGTGAGCCACCCGGACTAGCGCGGGGTGAGCAGTTCTTC. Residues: CAISEPPGLARGEQFF.

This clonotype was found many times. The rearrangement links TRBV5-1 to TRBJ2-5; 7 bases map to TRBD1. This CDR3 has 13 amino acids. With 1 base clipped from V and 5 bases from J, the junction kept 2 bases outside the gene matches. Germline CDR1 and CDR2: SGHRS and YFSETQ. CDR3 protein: CASSLRQGETQYF. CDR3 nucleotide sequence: TGCGCCAGCAGCTTGCGACAGGGTGAGACCCAGTACTTC.

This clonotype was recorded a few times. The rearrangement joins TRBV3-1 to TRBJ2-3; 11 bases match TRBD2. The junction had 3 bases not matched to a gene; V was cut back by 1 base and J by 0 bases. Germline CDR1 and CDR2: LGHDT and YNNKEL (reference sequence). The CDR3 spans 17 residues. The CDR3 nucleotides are TGTGCCAGCAGCCAAGGGAGACTAGCGGGGAGCACAGATACGCAGTATTTT. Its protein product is CASSQGRLAGSTDTQYF.

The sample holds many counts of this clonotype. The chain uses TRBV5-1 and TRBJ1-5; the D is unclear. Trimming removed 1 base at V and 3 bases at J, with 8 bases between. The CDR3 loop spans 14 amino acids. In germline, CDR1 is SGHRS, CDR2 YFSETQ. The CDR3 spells CASSLNGLNQPQHF. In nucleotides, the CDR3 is TGCGCCAGCAGCTTGAATGGACTCAATCAGCCCCAGCATTTT.